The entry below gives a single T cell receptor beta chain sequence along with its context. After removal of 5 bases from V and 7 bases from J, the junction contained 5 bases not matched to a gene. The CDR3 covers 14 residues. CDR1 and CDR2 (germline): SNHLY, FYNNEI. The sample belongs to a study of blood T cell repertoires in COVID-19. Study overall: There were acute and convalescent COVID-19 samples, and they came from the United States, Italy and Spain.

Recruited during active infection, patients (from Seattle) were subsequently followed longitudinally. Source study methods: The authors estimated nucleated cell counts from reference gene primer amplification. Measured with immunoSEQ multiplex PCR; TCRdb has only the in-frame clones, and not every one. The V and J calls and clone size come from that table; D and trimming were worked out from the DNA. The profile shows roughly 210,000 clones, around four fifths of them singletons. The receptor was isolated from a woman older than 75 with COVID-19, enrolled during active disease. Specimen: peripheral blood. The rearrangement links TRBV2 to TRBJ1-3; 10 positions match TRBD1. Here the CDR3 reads CASSRDRGGNTIYF. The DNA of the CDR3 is TGTGCCAGCAGTAGGGACAGGGGAGGGAACACCATATATTTT.